A single sample is the source of the 28 T cell receptor beta chains below, sequenced in a study of shared clonotypes between healthy human individuals. Produced via immunoSEQ multiplex PCR; TCRdb's table is partial and in-frame only. The repertoire holds approximately 500,000 clones, with almost 97% as singletons. What was sequenced was naive CD4+ T cells sorted from blood. Subset given: CD45RA+ positively selected. The receptor set was obtained from a woman younger than 45 in good health.

The CDR3 protein is CASSIEVGPVYNEQFF. CDR3 sequence (DNA): TGTGCCAGTAGTATAGAAGTAGGACCGGTCTACAATGAGCAGTTCTTC. The genes are TRBV19 and TRBJ2-1; D not certain. Between the trimmed V and J ends, which lost 0 bases and 3 bases, there was a span of 12 bases. Germline lookup yields CDR1 LNHDA and CDR2 SQIVND (reference sequence). This CDR3 is 16 amino acids long.

The chain joins TRBV23-1 to TRBJ2-7, with no clear D. TRBV23-1 is flagged as an ORF with uncertain function. The CDR3 has 15 residues. V dropped 5 bases and J dropped 4 bases, with 18 bases sitting between them. The CDR3 reads CASSFRLEWGYEQYF. The CDR3 bases are TGCGCCAGCAGTTTCCGACTGGAGTGGGGATACGAGCAGTACTTC.

The chain is built from TRBV19 and TRBJ2-7, with 10 positions matching TRBD1. After removal of 4 bases from V and 4 bases from J, the junction contained 4 bases not matched to a gene. The CDR3 length is 14 residues. Germline loops: CDR1 LNHDA, CDR2 SQIVND (reference sequence). In DNA, the CDR3 is TGTGCCAGTAGTAAGAGACAGGGGGCGTACGAGCAGTACTTC. It translates to CASSKRQGAYEQYF.

This chain uses TRBV5-8 with TRBJ2-7, with TRBD1 matching over 8 bases. From germline, CDR1 is SGHTS and CDR2 YDEGEE. Trimming at V came to 4 bases and at J to 5 bases, leaving 2 bases not matched to a gene. The CDR3 runs 12 residues. The CDR3 bases are TGTGCCAGCAGCCTGACAGGGGACGAGCAGTACTTC. As protein: CASSLTGDEQYF.

The chain joins TRBV5-5 to TRBJ2-7; D call uncertain. Trimming stripped 1 base from V and 3 bases from J, with 17 bases between. The CDR3 totals 16 residues. Germline CDR1 SGHKS, CDR2 YYEKEE (reference sequence). CDR3 DNA sequence: TGTGCCAGCAGCTTGACCCTCAGGACGGAGAACTACGAGCAGTACTTC. It yields the protein CASSLTLRTENYEQYF.

The chain combines TRBV15 with TRBJ2-7; 7 nucleotides match TRBD2. Germline trimming cut 5 bases from V and 2 bases from J; bases unmatched to any gene: 6. The CDR3 runs 14 residues. Germline CDR1 reads LNHNV; CDR2 reads YYDKDF (reference sequence). The CDR3 DNA follows: TGTGCCACCAGCCGGGGGGTGCCACCCTACGAGCAGTACTTC. This gives the protein CATSRGVPPYEQYF.

This rearrangement joins TRBV6-5 to TRBJ2-7; 13 bases fit TRBD2. CDR3 length: 14 amino acids. Germline CDR1 MNHEY, CDR2 SVGAGI. The J segment lost 5 bases and the V segment lost 8 bases, leaving 6 bases of the junction unmatched. The CDR3 spells CASHGLAGVNEQYF. The CDR3 DNA reads as TGTGCCAGCCATGGACTAGCGGGAGTAAACGAGCAGTACTTC.

The chain is built from TRBV11-2 and TRBJ1-1; no clear D gene. This CDR3 spans 14 amino acids. Trimming cost V 5 bases and J 3 bases, with 13 bases left between them. The germline V gene has CDR1 SGHAT and CDR2 FQNNGV. CDR3 sequence (DNA): TGTGCCAGCAGCACGAATACCGCTCACACTGAAGCTTTCTTT. This encodes CASSTNTAHTEAFF.

Only one count was recorded for this clone. For the CDR3, the DNA is TGTGCCTGGGATACGTCAAGCGGGAGCACAGATACGCAGTATTTT. Its protein product is CAWDTSSGSTDTQYF. V is TRBV30 and J is TRBJ2-3; maybe TRBD2 (6 bases). This CDR3 is built from 15 residues. CDR1 and CDR2 from the germline V gene are GTSNPN and SVGIG (reference sequence). Trimming removed 5 bases at V and 0 bases at J, with 15 bases between.

This chain connects TRBV29-1 to TRBJ2-1, with 7 nucleotides matching TRBD2. This CDR3 region has 14 residues. V gave up 3 bases and J gave up 3 bases; unmatched junction bases: 5. CDR1 and CDR2 (germline): SQVTM, ANQGSEA. The chain's CDR3 is CSVDRLAVYNEQFF. The CDR3 DNA follows: TGCAGCGTTGATCGTCTAGCGGTCTACAATGAGCAGTTCTTC.

The chain has TRBV28 and TRBJ2-2, with D possibly TRBD1 on 5 matching bases. Germline CDR1 and CDR2: MDHEN and SYDVKM. The CDR3 runs 14 residues. V shed 5 bases and J shed 5 bases, with 12 bases lying between them. CDR3: CASSLSSGTGELFF. CDR3 nucleotides: TGTGCCAGCAGTCTCTCCTCAGGGACCGGGGAGCTGTTTTTT.

The V gene is TRBV6-5, the J gene TRBJ1-2; maybe TRBD1 (5 bases). The CDR3 loop spans 15 amino acids. Germline CDR1 and CDR2: MNHEY and SVGAGI. V shed 10 bases and J shed 1 base, with 19 bases lying between them. Written as DNA, the CDR3 is TGTGCCACCAAATTTGACAGATTCCTTAACTATGGCTACACCTTC. It yields the protein CATKFDRFLNYGYTF.

The chain recombines TRBV29-1 with TRBJ2-7; D gene ambiguous. Between the trimmed V and J ends, which lost 0 bases and 3 bases, there was a span of 9 bases. Germline lookup yields CDR1 SQVTM and CDR2 ANQGSEA. The CDR3 loop spans 13 amino acids. CDR3 sequence: CSVEDQGNYEQYF. The CDR3 DNA reads as TGCAGCGTTGAAGATCAAGGGAACTACGAGCAGTACTTC.

The chain combines TRBV30 with TRBJ2-7; D perhaps matches TRBD1 (6 bases). Trimming shortened V by 0 bases and J by 6 bases, and 15 bases separated the two germline ends. Germline-derived CDR1 and CDR2 are GTSNPN and SVGIG (reference sequence). This CDR3 comprises 14 residues. The CDR3 spells CAWSVALQGGEQYF. In DNA, the CDR3 is TGTGCCTGGAGTGTCGCTTTACAAGGGGGCGAGCAGTACTTC.

The chain links TRBV5-6 to TRBJ2-3, with D tentatively TRBD1 (5 bases). This CDR3 is 15 amino acids long. The V gene lost 1 base and the J gene lost 5 bases, with 14 bases spanning the gap. Germline V gene data show CDR1 as SGHDT and CDR2 as YYEEEE. The CDR3 loop is CASSLLGQGLDTQYF. CDR3 in DNA: TGTGCCAGCAGCTTGTTGGGGCAGGGTCTAGATACGCAGTATTTT. The full variable domain, completed using reference TRBV5-6 and TRBJ2-3, is DAGVTQSPTHLIKTRGQQVTLRCSPKSGHDTVSWYQQALGQGPQFIFQYYEEEERQRGNFPDRFSGHQFPNYSSELNVNALLLGDSALYLCASSLLGQGLDTQYFGPGTRLTVL.

This chain links TRBV7-9 with TRBJ1-5; D perhaps matches TRBD1 (5 bases). Germline CDR1 is SEHNR and CDR2 is FQNEAQ (reference sequence). The germline V and J ends were trimmed by 4 bases and 1 base, with 8 bases remaining between them. This CDR3 spans 14 amino acids. The CDR3 nucleotides are TGTGCCAGCAGCTCTGGGGGAAGCAATCAGCCCCAGCATTTT. Translated: CASSSGGSNQPQHF.

The V and J genes are TRBV5-1 and TRBJ2-7; maybe TRBD2 (6 bases). The CDR3 spans 12 residues. Germline loops: CDR1 SGHRS, CDR2 YFSETQ. The V gene lost 7 bases and the J gene lost 5 bases, with 13 bases spanning the gap. CDR3 nucleotide sequence: TGCGCCAGCCGCGGGACGTCCCACGAGCAGTACTTC. This codes for CASRGTSHEQYF.

The CDR3 region has the DNA TGTGCCAGCAGCGTTTCTTTCACAGATACGCAGTATTTT. As protein: CASSVSFTDTQYF. This chain uses TRBV9 with TRBJ2-3; D unresolved. Per germline, CDR1 SGDLS and CDR2 YYNGEE. This CDR3 contains 13 residues. Trimming stripped 2 bases from V and 2 bases from J, with 6 bases between.

The chain carries TRBV10-3 and TRBJ2-3, with 10 positions matching TRBD1. Germline assignment: CDR1 ENHRY and CDR2 SYGVKD. Trimming took 6 bases from V and 2 from J; bases not matched to a gene: 11. This CDR3 region has 17 residues. The CDR3 sequence: CAISPRTDRGPTDTQYF. CDR3 DNA: TGTGCCATCAGCCCAAGAACCGACAGGGGGCCCACAGATACGCAGTATTTT.

The chain has TRBV15 and TRBJ1-2; unclear D gene. Germline loops: CDR1 LNHNV, CDR2 YYDKDF (reference sequence). CDR3 length: 12 amino acids. The V end lost 5 bases, the J end lost 2 bases, and 6 bases lay between the germline ends. The CDR3 spells CATSGPNYGYTF. Written as DNA, the CDR3 is TGTGCCACCAGCGGCCCCAACTATGGCTACACCTTC.

This chain links TRBV2 with TRBJ1-5; D possibly corresponds to TRBD1 (5 bases). V was trimmed by 8 bases and J by 7 bases, leaving 9 bases between them. Germline V gene data show CDR1 as SNHLY and CDR2 as FYNNEI. The CDR3 consists of 11 residues. CDR3 DNA: TGTGCCAGCGGGGGAGGACAGCCCCAGCATTTT. Protein sequence: CASGGGQPQHF.

The chain is built from TRBV7-3 and TRBJ1-5, with D perhaps matching TRBD1 (6 bases). The CDR3 runs to 14 residues. Germline CDR1 SGHTA, CDR2 FQGTGA. V gave up 2 bases and J gave up 5 bases, with 10 bases separating them. The CDR3: CASSLDGGDQPQHF. For the CDR3, the DNA is TGTGCCAGCAGCTTAGATGGGGGCGATCAGCCCCAGCATTTT.

This clone was seen a single time. The genes are TRBV28 and TRBJ1-4, with D perhaps TRBD1 (5 bases). This CDR3 spans 19 amino acids. Germline V CDR1 and CDR2: MDHEN, SYDVKM. V was shortened by 3 bases and J by 8 bases, with 28 bases between the two germline ends. CDR3: CASSFPVDISGLRFEKLFF. In DNA, the CDR3 is TGTGCCAGCAGTTTCCCGGTGGACATCAGCGGCCTTAGGTTCGAAAAACTGTTTTTT.

This clone was picked up one time. The CDR3 here is CASSLGTSGSEQYF. CDR3 coding DNA: TGTGCCAGCAGCCTCGGGACTAGCGGGAGCGAGCAGTACTTC. This sequence joins TRBV4-2 and TRBJ2-7; 14 nucleotides match TRBD2. This CDR3 is built from 14 residues. Germline CDR1 is LGHNA and CDR2 is YNFKEQ. V shed 4 bases, J shed 6 bases, and the junction held 2 bases outside the gene matches.

V usage is TRBV19 and J usage is TRBJ1-3; D unclear. Trimming removed 2 bases from V and 0 bases from J, with 11 bases in between. Germline V gene sequence: CDR1 LNHDA, CDR2 SQIVND (reference sequence). The CDR3 spans 16 residues. The CDR3 region has the DNA TGTGCCAGTAGTATAACTCCGGACGCCTCTGGAAACACCATATATTTT. Protein: CASSITPDASGNTIYF.

The V and J genes are TRBV19 and TRBJ1-2; no firm D call. The germline gives CDR1 LNHDA, CDR2 SQIVND (reference sequence). V was trimmed by 3 bases and J by 3 bases, leaving 17 bases between them. The CDR3 sequence is 16 residues long. DNA for the CDR3: TGTGCCAGTAGTATCCTACCGCGCTTCAAGCACTATGGCTACACCTTC. This gives the protein CASSILPRFKHYGYTF.

This chain joins TRBV19 and TRBJ1-1; no clear D. The germline V gene has CDR1 LNHDA and CDR2 SQIVND (reference sequence). The CDR3 spans 14 residues. Trimming pared 5 bases from V and 1 base from J, leaving 11 bases between. The CDR3 DNA reads TGTGCCAGTAGTTTCGACCGGGCGAACACTGAAGCTTTCTTT. The encoded protein is CASSFDRANTEAFF.

The rearrangement joins TRBV6-1 to TRBJ2-2; 12 positions agree with TRBD2. This CDR3 comprises 18 residues. V was clipped by 1 base and J by 1 base; unmatched bases: 4. Germline-derived CDR1 and CDR2 are MNHNS and SASEGT. Written as DNA, the CDR3 is TGTGCCAGCAGTGAAGGACTAGCGGGAGAGCTGAACACCGGGGAGCTGTTTTTT. Protein sequence: CASSEGLAGELNTGELFF.